This T cell receptor beta chain appears in the sequencing data of a study of T cell changes during pregnancy in multiple sclerosis. The method was immunoSEQ multiplex PCR; TCRdb's version includes in-frame clones alone and lacks a portion of them. The table records 60,000 to 65,000 clones, 90% of them present only once. V was cut by 0 bases and J by 7 bases, with 12 bases left in between. CDR3 length: 14 amino acids. Germline V gene sequence: CDR1 MNHEY, CDR2 SVGAGI. This clone appeared a single time. The V gene is TRBV6-5, the J gene TRBJ2-5; a weak D match, TRBD1 (6 bases). The sample in question was peripheral blood, obtained in the second trimester of pregnancy. This receptor was identified in a female donor in good health, enrolled as a control in a pregnancy study. DNA for the CDR3: TGTGCCAGCAGTTACTCGGGGAGCAGGGGGACCCAGTACTTC. This gives the protein CASSYSGSRGTQYF.